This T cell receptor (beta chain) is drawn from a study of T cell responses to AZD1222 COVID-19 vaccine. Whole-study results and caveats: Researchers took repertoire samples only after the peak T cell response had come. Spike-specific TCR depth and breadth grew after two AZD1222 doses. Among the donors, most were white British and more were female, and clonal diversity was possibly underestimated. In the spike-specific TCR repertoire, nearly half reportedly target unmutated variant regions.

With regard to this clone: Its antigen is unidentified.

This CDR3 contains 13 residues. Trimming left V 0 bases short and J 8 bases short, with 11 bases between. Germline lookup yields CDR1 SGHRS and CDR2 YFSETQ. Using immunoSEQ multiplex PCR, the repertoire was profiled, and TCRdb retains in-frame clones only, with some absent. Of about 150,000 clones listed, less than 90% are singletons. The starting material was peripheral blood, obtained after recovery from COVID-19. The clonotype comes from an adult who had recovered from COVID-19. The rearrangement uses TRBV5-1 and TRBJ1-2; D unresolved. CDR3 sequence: CASSLAEGRGYTF. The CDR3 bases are TGCGCCAGCAGCTTGGCCGAAGGGCGGGGCTACACCTTC.